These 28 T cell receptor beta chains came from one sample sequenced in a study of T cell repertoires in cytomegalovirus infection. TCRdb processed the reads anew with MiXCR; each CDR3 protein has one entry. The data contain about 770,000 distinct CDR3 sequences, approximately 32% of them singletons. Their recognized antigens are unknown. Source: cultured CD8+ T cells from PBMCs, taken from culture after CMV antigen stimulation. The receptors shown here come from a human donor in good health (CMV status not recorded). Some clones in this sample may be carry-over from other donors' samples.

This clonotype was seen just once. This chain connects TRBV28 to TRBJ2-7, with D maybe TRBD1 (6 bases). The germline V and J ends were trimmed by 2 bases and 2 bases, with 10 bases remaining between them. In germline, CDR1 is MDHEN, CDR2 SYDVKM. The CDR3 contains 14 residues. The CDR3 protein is CASSLKGGPYEQYV. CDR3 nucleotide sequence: TGTGCCAGCAGTTTAAAAGGGGGACCCTACGAGCAGTACGTC.

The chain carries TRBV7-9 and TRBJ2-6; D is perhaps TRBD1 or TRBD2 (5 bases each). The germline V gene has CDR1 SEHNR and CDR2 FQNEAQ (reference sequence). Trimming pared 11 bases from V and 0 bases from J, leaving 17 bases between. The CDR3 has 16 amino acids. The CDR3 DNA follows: TGTGCCCCCTTGCGCAGGGAGAGCTCTGGGGCCAACGTCCTGACTTTC. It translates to CAPLRRESSGANVLTF.

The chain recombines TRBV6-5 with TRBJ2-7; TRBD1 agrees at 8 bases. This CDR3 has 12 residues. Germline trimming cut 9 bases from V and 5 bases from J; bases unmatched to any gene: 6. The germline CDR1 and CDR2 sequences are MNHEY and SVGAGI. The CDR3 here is CASGQGAHEQYF. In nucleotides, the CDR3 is TGTGCCAGTGGGCAGGGGGCCCACGAGCAGTACTTC.

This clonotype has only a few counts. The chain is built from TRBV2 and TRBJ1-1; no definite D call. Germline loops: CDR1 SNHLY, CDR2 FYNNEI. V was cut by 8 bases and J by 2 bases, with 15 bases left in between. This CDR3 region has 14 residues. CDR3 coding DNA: TGTGCCAGCCCGGGAGGACGGAAAAACACTGAAGCTTTCTTT. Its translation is CASPGGRKNTEAFF. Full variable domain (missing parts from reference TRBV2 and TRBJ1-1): EPEVTQTPSHQVTQMGQEVILRCVPISNHLYFYWYRQILGQKVEFLVSFYNNEISEKSEIFDDQFSVERPDGSNFTLKIRSTKLEDSAMYFCASPGGRKNTEAFFGQGTRLTVV.

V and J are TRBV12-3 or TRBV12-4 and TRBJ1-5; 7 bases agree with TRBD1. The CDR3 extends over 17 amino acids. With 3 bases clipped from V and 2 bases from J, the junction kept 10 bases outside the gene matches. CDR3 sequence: CASSFDLEGARNQPQHF. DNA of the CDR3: TGTGCCAGCAGTTTCGACCTCGAGGGGGCCCGCAATCAGCCCCAGCATTTT.

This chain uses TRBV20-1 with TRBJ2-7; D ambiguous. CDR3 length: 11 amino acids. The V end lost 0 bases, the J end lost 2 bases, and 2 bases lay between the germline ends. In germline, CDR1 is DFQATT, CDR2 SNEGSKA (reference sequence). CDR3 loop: CSAREAYEQYV. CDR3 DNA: TGCAGTGCTAGAGAGGCCTACGAGCAGTACGTC.

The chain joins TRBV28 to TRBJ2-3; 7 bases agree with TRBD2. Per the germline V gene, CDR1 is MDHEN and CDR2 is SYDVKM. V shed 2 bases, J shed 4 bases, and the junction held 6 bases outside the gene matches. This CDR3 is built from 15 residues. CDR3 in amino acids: CASSLVSGRADTQYF. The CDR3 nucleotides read TGTGCCAGCAGTTTAGTATCGGGGAGGGCAGATACGCAGTATTTT.

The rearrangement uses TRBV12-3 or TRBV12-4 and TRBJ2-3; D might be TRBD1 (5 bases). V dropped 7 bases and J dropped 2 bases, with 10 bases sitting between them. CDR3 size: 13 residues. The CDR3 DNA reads TGTGCCAGCAACTCGGACAACACAGATACGCAGTATTTT. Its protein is CASNSDNTDTQYF.

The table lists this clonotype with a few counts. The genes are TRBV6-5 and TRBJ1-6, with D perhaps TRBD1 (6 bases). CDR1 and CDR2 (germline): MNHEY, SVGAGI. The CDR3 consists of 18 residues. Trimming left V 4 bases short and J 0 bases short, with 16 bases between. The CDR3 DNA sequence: TGTGCCAGCAGTTTATCAGGGGAGATTGGCTCCTATAATTCACCCCTCCACTTT. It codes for CASSLSGEIGSYNSPLHF.

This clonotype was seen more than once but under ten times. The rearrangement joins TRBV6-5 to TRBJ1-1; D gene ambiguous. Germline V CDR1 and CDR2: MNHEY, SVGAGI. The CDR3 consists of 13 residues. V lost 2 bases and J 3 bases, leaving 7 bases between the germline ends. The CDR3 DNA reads TGTGCCAGCAGTTACCTCGACTACACTGAAGCTTTCTTT. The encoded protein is CASSYLDYTEAFF.

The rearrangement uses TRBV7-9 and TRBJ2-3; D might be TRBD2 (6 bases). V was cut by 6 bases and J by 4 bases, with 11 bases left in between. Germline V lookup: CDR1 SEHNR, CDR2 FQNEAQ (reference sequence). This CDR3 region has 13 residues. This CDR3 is CASRDASADTQYF. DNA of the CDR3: TGTGCCAGCAGGGATGCTAGCGCAGATACGCAGTATTTT.

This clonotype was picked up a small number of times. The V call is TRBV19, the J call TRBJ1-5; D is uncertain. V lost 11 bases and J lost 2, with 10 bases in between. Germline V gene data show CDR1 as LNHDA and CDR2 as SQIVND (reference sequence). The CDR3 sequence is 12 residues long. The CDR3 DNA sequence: TGTGCCGCTGCAGGACGCAATCAGCCCCAGCATTTT. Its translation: CAAAGRNQPQHF.

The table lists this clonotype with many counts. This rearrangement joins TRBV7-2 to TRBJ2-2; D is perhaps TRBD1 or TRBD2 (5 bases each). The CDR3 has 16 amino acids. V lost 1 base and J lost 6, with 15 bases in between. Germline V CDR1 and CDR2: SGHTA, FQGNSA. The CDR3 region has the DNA TGTGCCAGCAGCTTAGTTGGGGGATTTGGGTCCGGGGAGCTGTTTTTT. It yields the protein CASSLVGGFGSGELFF.

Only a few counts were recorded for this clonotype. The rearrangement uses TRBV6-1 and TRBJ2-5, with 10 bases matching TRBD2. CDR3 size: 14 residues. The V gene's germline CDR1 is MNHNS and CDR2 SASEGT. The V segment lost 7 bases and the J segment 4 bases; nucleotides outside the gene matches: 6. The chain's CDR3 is CASTSGGARETQYF. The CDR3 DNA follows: TGTGCCAGCACCAGCGGGGGGGCCCGAGAGACCCAGTACTTC.

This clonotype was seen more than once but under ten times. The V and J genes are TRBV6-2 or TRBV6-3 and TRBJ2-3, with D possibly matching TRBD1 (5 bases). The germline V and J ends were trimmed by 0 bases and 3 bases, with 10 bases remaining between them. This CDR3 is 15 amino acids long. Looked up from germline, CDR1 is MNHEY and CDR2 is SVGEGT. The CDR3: CASSYSPRETDTQYF. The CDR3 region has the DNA TGTGCCAGCAGTTACTCGCCCAGGGAAACAGATACGCAGTATTTT.

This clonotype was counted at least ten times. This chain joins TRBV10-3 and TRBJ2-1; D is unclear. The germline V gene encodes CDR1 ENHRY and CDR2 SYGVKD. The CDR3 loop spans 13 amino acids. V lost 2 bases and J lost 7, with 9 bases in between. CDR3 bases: TGTGCCATCAGTGAGACCAACCGAAATGAGCAGTTCTTC. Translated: CAISETNRNEQFF.

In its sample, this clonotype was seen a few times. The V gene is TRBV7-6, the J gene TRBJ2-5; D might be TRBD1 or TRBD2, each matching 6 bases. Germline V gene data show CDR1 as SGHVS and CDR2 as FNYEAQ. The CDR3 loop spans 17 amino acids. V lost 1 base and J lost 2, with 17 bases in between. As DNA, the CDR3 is TGTGCCAGCAGCTTAGTAAAGGGGGGTGGAGAGCAAGAGACCCAGTACTTC. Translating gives CASSLVKGGGEQETQYF.

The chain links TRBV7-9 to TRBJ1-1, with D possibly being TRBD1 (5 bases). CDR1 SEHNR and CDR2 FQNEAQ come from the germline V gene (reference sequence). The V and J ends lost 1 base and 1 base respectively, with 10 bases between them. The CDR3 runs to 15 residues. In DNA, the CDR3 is TGTGCCAGCAGCTTAGAGGACATTCAGAACACTGAAGCTTTCTTT. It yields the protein CASSLEDIQNTEAFF.

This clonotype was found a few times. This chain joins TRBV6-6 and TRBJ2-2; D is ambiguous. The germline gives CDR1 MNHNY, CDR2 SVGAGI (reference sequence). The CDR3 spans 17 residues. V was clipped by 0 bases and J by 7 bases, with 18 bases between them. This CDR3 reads CASSYSARALVGGELFF. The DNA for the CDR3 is TGTGCCAGCAGTTACTCGGCTCGGGCCCTAGTGGGCGGGGAGCTGTTTTTT.

Here the CDR3 reads CASSYSKAAYNSPLHF. The CDR3 nucleotides are TGTGCCAGCAGTTACTCGAAGGCAGCCTATAATTCACCCCTCCACTTT. The V call is TRBV6-5, the J call TRBJ1-6; D gene ambiguous. Per the germline V gene, CDR1 is MNHEY and CDR2 is SVGAGI. The CDR3 extends over 16 amino acids. V was cut by 0 bases and J by 2 bases, with 8 bases left in between.

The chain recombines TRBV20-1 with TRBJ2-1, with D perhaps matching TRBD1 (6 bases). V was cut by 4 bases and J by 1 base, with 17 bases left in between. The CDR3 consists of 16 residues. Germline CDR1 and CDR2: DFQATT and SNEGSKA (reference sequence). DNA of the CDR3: TGCAGTGCTATTAAGACAGGCGAAGGGTCCTACAATGAGCAGTTCTTC. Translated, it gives CSAIKTGEGSYNEQFF.

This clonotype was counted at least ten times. CDR3 in amino acids: CASRSGTSSYNEQFF. The CDR3 DNA reads as TGTGCCAGCAGGTCCGGGACCTCTTCCTACAATGAGCAGTTCTTC. This chain links TRBV6-1 with TRBJ2-1; D tentatively reads TRBD1 or TRBD2 (5 bases each). The ends were cut back, 6 bases at V and 1 base at J, with 13 bases in the middle. This CDR3 region has 15 residues. In germline, CDR1 is MNHNS, CDR2 SASEGT.

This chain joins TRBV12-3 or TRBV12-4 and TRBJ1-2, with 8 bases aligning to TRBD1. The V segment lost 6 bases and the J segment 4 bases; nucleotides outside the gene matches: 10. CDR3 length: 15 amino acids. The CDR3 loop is CASRDGAGGLYGYTF. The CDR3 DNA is TGTGCCAGCAGGGACGGGGCAGGGGGCCTCTATGGCTACACCTTC.

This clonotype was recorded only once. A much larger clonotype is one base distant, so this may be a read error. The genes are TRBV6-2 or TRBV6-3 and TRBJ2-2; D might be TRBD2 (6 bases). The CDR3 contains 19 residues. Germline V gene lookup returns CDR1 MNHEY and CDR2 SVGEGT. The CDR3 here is CASSSSGTLTYLNIGELFF. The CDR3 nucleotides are TGTGCCAGCAGTTCCTCGGGGACTCTAACTTATTTGAACATCGGGGAGCTGTTTTTT.

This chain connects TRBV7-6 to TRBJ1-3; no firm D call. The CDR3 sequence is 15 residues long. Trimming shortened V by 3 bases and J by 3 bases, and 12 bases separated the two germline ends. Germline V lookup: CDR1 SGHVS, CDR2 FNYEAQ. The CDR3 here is CASSLDGEGGNTIYF. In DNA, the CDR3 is TGTGCCAGCAGCTTGGACGGAGAAGGTGGAAACACCATATATTTT.

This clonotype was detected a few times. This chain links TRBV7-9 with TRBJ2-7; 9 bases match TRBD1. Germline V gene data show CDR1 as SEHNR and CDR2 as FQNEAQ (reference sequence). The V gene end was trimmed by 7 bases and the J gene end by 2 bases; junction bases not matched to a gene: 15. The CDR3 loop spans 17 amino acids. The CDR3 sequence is CASTSPVGDRDPYEQYF. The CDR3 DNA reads TGTGCCAGCACCTCCCCGGTCGGGGACAGGGACCCCTACGAGCAGTACTTC.

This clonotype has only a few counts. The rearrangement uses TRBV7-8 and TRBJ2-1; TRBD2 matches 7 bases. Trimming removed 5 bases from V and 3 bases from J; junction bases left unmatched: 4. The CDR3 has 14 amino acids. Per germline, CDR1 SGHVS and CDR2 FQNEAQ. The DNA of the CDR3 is TGTGCCAGCAGCGGGGCGGGGGTCTACAATGAGCAGTTCTTC. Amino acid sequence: CASSGAGVYNEQFF. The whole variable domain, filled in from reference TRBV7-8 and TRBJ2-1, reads GAGVSQSPRYKVAKRGQDVALRCDPISGHVSLFWYQQALGQGPEFLTYFQNEAQLDKSGLPSDRFFAERPEGSVSTLKIQRTQQEDSAVYLCASSGAGVYNEQFFGPGTRLTVL.

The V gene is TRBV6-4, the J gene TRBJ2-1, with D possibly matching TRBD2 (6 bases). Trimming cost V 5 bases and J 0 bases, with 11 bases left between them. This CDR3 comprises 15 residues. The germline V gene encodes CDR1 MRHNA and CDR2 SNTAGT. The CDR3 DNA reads TGTGCCAGCAGTCGACGGGAGAGCTCCTACAATGAGCAGTTCTTC. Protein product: CASSRRESSYNEQFF.